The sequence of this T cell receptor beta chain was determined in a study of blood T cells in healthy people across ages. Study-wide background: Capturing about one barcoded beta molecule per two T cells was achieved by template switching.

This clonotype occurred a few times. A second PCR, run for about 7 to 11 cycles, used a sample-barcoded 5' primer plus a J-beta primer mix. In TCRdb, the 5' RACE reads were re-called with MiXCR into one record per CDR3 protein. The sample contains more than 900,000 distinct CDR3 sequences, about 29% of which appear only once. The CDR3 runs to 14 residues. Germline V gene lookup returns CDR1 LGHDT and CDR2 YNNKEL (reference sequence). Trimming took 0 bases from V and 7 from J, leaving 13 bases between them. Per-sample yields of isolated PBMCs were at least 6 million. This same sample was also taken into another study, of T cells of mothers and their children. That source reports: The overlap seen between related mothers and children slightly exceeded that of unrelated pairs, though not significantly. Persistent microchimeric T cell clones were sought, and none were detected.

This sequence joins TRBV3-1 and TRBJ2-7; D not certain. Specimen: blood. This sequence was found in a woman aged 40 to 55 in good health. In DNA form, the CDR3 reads TGTGCCAGCAGCCAAGATATGGGGTTAAAAGAGCAGTACTTC. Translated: CASSQDMGLKEQYF.